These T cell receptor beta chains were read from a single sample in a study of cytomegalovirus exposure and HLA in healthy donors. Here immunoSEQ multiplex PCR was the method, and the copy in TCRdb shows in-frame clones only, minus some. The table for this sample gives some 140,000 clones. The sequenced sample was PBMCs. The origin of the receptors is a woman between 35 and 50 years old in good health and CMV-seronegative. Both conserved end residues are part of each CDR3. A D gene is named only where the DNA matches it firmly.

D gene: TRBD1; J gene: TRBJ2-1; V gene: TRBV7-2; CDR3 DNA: TGTGCCAGCAGCTTAACCGGGACAGGACACTACAATGAGCAGTTCTTC; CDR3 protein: CASSLTGTGHYNEQFF
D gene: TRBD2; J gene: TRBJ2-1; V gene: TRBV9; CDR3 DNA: TGTGCCAGCAGCGTAGGTGGAGGGGGACTAGCGGGTGTAGAGCAGTTCTTC; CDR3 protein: CASSVGGGGLAGVEQFF
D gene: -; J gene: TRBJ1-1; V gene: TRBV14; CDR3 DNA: TGTGCCAGCAGCCAAGTGCGCAGGCATTACACTGAAGCTTTCTTT; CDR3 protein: CASSQVRRHYTEAFF
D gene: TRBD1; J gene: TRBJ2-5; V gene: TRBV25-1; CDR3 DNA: TGTGCCAGCAGTGCAATCAGGACAGGGCAAGAGACCCAGTACTTC; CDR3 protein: CASSAIRTGQETQYF
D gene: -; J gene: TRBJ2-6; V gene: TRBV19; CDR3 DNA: TGTGCCAGTAAGTTAGGAGGGTCTGGGGCCAACGTCCTGACTTTC; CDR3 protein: CASKLGGSGANVLTF
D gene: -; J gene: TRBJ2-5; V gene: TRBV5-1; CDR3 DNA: TGCGCCAGCAGCTTGGCAGGAAGAGAGACCCAGTACTTC; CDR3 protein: CASSLAGRETQYF
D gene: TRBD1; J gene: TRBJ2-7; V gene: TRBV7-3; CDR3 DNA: TGTGCCAGCAGCGATGAGACAGGGGAGCAGTACTTC; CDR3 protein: CASSDETGEQYF
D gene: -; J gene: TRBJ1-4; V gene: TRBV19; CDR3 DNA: TGTGCCAGTAGTATAGCAGTCTCGACTAATGAAAAACTGTTTTTT; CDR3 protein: CASSIAVSTNEKLFF
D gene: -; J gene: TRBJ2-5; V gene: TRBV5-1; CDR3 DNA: TGCGCCAGCTCGGGACACCCGGAAGAGACCCAGTACTTC; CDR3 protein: CASSGHPEETQYF
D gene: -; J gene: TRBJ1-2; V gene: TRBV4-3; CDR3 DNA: TGCGCCAGCAGCCAAGGGGACACGACGAACTATGGCTACACCTTC; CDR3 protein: CASSQGDTTNYGYTF
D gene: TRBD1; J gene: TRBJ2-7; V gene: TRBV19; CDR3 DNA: TGTGCCAGTAGTTCTTTCCGGGACAGGGGAGGGTACGAGCAGTACTTC; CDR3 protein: CASSSFRDRGGYEQYF
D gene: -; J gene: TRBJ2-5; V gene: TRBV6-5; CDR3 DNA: TGTGCAAGCAGGGGGACGGGGGAGGCTGGGACCCAGTACTTC; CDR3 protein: CASRGTGEAGTQYF
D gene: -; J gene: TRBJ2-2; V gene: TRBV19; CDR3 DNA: TGTGCCAGTAGGGTTACTGGAGTCACCGGGGAGCTGTTTTTT; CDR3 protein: CASRVTGVTGELFF
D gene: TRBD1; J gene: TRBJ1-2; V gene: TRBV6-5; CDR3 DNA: TGTGCCAGCAGTTACTCCAGGGGGCACTATGGCTACACCTTC; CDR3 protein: CASSYSRGHYGYTF
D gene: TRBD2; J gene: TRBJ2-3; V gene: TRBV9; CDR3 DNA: TGTGCCAGCAGCGTAGCACCGGCGGGGGGAGGGACAGATACGCAGTATTTT; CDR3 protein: CASSVAPAGGGTDTQYF
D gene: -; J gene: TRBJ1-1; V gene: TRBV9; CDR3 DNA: TGTGCCAGCAGCGAGAGGGGAACAGGGCGGAACACTGAAGCTTTCTTT; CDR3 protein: CASSERGTGRNTEAFF
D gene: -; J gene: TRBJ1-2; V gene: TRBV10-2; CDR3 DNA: TGCGCCAGCAGTGACGAGAGAGACTATGGCTACACCTTC; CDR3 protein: CASSDERDYGYTF
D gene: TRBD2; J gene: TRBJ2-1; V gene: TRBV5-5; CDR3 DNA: TGTGCCAGCAGCTTGGGGCCTAGCGGGGTCTATGAGCAGTTCTTC; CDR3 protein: CASSLGPSGVYEQFF
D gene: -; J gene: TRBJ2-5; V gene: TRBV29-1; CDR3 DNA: TGCAGCGTTCACCCAGGGCTAATACAAGAGACCCAGTACTTC; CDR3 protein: CSVHPGLIQETQYF
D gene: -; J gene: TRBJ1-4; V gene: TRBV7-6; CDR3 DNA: TGTGCCAGCAGCTTGATGCTCGGTCAGGGTCTTAGAAATGAAAAACTGTTTTTT; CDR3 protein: CASSLMLGQGLRNEKLFF
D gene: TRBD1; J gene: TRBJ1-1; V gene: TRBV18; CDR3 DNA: TGTGCCAGCTCACCAGGCAGGGGGACTGAAGCTTTCTTT; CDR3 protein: CASSPGRGTEAFF
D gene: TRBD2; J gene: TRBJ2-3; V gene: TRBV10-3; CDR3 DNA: TGTGCCGTCTCAGGGACTAGCAAGACTAGCACAGATACGCAGTATTTT; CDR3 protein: CAVSGTSKTSTDTQYF
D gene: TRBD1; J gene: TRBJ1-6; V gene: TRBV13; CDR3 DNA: TGTGCCAGCAGCTCTACAGGGGCGGGAACACCCCTCCACTTT; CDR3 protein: CASSSTGAGTPLHF
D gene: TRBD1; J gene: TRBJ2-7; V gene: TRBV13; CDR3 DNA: TGTGCCAGCAGCCCCCGAGACAGGGGCGTTAACGAGCAGTACTTC; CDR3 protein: CASSPRDRGVNEQYF
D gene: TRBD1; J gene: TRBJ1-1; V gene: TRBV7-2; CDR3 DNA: TGTGCCAGCAGCTTACGGACAGGGTGGAACACTGAAGCTTTCTTT; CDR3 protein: CASSLRTGWNTEAFF
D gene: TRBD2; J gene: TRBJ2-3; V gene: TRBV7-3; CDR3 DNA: TGTGCCAGCAGCCCACCACTAGCGCGGCCTAAAGATACGCAGTATTTT; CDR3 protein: CASSPPLARPKDTQYF
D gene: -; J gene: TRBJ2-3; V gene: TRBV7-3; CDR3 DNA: TGTGCCAGCAGCTCCAGAACTAGTTTTCCAGATACGCAGTATTTT; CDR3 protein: CASSSRTSFPDTQYF
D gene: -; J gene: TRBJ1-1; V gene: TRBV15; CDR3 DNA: TGTGCCACCAGCAGAGAGGGGACAGAAGCTTTCTTT; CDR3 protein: CATSREGTEAFF
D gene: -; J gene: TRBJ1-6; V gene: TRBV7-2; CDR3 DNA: TGTGCCAGCAGCTTAGGTGGGGGAGGAGTGAATTCACCCCTCCACTTT; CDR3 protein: CASSLGGGGVNSPLHF
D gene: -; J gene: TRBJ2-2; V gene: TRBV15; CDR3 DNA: TGTGCCACCAGCAGGGGAGACACCGGGGAGCTGTTTTTT; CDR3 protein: CATSRGDTGELFF